This T cell receptor (beta chain) was captured in a study of blood T cell repertoires in COVID-19. Overall study: Both acute and convalescent COVID-19 samples were obtained from the United States, Italy and Spain. Sources were T cells, B-cell-depleted T cells, or PBMCs; the material itself was cDNA or gDNA.

In the original processing: Scientists estimated how many nucleated cells there were by amplifying reference gene primers. The protocol was immunoSEQ multiplex PCR, while the TCRdb copy is restricted to in-frame clones and leaves out a portion. V and J calls plus clone size are reproduced from that table; the DNA served to infer D and trimming. The table shows about 140,000 clones, with 70% to 85% occurring only once. Trimming left V 0 bases short and J 14 bases short, with 25 bases between. Germline values: CDR1 MGHRA, CDR2 YSYEKL. There are 17 residues in the CDR3. Sequencing was carried out using peripheral blood. This receptor was obtained from a woman aged 80 or over in a cohort sampled during active or convalescent COVID-19. This rearrangement joins TRBV4-1 to TRBJ1-4, with D perhaps matching TRBD1 (6 bases). The CDR3 region has the DNA TGCGCCAGCAGCCAAGATAACGGCAGGGGTGTAATGAAAAGTCTGTTTTTT. Encoded protein: CASSQDNGRGVMKSLFF.